A single sample gave rise to the 16 T cell receptor beta chains below, sequenced in a study of Ad26.COV2.S vaccination and SARS-CoV-2 variants. The treatment denotes: around 19 received Ad26.COV2.S at low or high dose, single or two shots; 5 received placebo; per-sample allocation not given. Samples came from day 63 after the first vaccine or placebo injection. Libraries were prepared by immunoSEQ multiplex PCR; TCRdb keeps only in-frame clonotypes and omits some of them. This sample carries about 440,000 clones, about 90% of them seen once, and the ten largest clones take about 4.1%. The material sequenced was peripheral blood, taken in a trial of Ad26.COV2.S vaccine versus placebo. The receptors shown here come from a person aged 18 to 65 who received the Ad26.COV2.S COVID-19 vaccine or a placebo.

This clone showed up just once. The rearrangement joins TRBV6-2 or TRBV6-3 to TRBJ2-2, with D maybe TRBD1 (5 bases). The CDR3 loop spans 16 amino acids. The ends were cut back, 2 bases at V and 4 bases at J, with 14 bases in the middle. Germline-derived CDR1 and CDR2 are MNHEY and SVGEGT. This CDR3 reads CASSYPRSTVTGELFF. The CDR3, as DNA: TGTGCCAGCAGTTACCCTAGATCGACAGTCACCGGGGAGCTGTTTTTT.

This sequence joins TRBV7-6 and TRBJ2-2; D may be TRBD1 (6 bases). Trimming cost V 10 bases and J 2 bases, with 14 bases left between them. This CDR3 has 14 amino acids. Germline values: CDR1 SGHVS, CDR2 FNYEAQ. This CDR3 is CATFGTSNTGELFF. The DNA of the CDR3 is TGTGCCACTTTCGGGACATCCAACACCGGGGAGCTGTTTTTT.

The chain couples TRBV20-1 to TRBJ2-1; 12 positions match TRBD2. V lost 3 bases and J lost 7; bases outside the gene matches: 1. CDR3 length: 13 residues. CDR1 is DFQATT and CDR2 is SNEGSKA in the germline V gene (reference sequence). CDR3 DNA: TGCAGTGCTAGTCTAGCGGGAGGGAATGAGCAGTTCTTC. Its protein is CSASLAGGNEQFF.

The chain uses TRBV11-3 and TRBJ2-4, with D maybe TRBD2 (5 bases). V gave up 5 bases and J gave up 1 base, with 9 bases separating them. The CDR3 contains 14 residues. Germline CDR1 and CDR2: SGHNT and YENEEA. Written as DNA, the CDR3 is TGTGCCAGCAGCGGGAGAGAGGCCAAAAACATTCAGTACTTC. This sequence encodes CASSGREAKNIQYF.

There are a few counts of this clone. The gene calls are TRBV28 and TRBJ1-6, with unresolved D. The CDR3 length is 13 residues. Germline V lookup: CDR1 MDHEN, CDR2 SYDVKM. The V end lost 3 bases, the J end lost 10 bases, and 10 bases lay between the germline ends. The CDR3 spells CASSLGLGSPLHF. In DNA form, the CDR3 reads TGTGCCAGCAGTTTGGGGTTAGGGTCACCCCTCCACTTT. The full variable domain, with the rest looked up from reference TRBV28 and TRBJ1-6, is DVKVTQSSRYLVKRTGEKVFLECVQDMDHENMFWYRQDPGLGLRLIYFSYDVKMKEKGDIPEGYSVSREKKERFSLILESASTNQTSMYLCASSLGLGSPLHFGNGTRLTVT.

For this clone: Compared with germline, one end of the junction differs, possibly owing to a read error. This chain uses TRBV9 with TRBJ2-3, with TRBD2 matching over 7 bases. The germline CDR1 and CDR2 sequences are SGDLS and YYNGEE. CDR3 length: 12 amino acids. CDR3 loop: CPGLTTTDTQYF. As DNA, the CDR3 is TGCCCGGGACTAACTACGACAGATACGCAGTATTTT.

This clone was detected only a few times. This rearrangement joins TRBV7-9 to TRBJ1-5; D might be TRBD1 (5 bases). The CDR3 is 14 residues long. Germline V gives CDR1 SEHNR, CDR2 FQNEAQ (reference sequence). V was cut by 0 bases and J by 3 bases, with 6 bases left in between. In DNA form, the CDR3 reads TGTGCCAGCAGCTTAGCAGGGGCCAATCAGCCCCAGCATTTT. This translates into CASSLAGANQPQHF.

V gene TRBV5-8 combines with J gene TRBJ2-1, with 15 bases identical to TRBD2. Trimming took 0 bases from V and 4 from J; bases not matched to a gene: 11. This CDR3 contains 20 residues. Germline CDR1 SGHTS, CDR2 YDEGEE. The CDR3 region has the DNA TGTGCCAGCAGCTTGGAAGTGGGACTAGCGGGAGGAGGTCAATACAATGAGCAGTTCTTC. Translated: CASSLEVGLAGGGQYNEQFF.

The rearrangement links TRBV25-1 to TRBJ1-6; a possible D gene is TRBD1 (5 bases). Per germline, CDR1 MGHDK and CDR2 SYGVNS. V lost 2 bases and J 7 bases, leaving 21 bases between the germline ends. The CDR3 covers 18 residues. Here the CDR3 reads CASSEPGWGLTGNSPLHF. In DNA form, the CDR3 reads TGTGCCAGCAGTGAACCTGGATGGGGCTTGACTGGGAATTCACCCCTCCACTTT.

The CDR3 nucleotides are TGTGCCAGCAGCCCGTGGACTAGCGTCACCACAGATACGCAGTATTTT. Translated: CASSPWTSVTTDTQYF. The chain recombines TRBV7-6 with TRBJ2-3; 9 bases map to TRBD2. CDR3 length equals 16 residues. Germline V CDR1 and CDR2: SGHVS, FNYEAQ. The V gene end was trimmed by 5 bases and the J gene end by 2 bases; junction bases not matched to a gene: 8.

The chain carries TRBV5-4 and TRBJ2-7, with TRBD2 identical over 8 bases. Germline CDR1 reads SGHNT; CDR2 reads YYREEE (reference sequence). The trim removed 0 bases at V and 5 bases at J, leaving 7 bases unmatched. The CDR3 has 15 amino acids. CDR3 region: CASSLAGTRVHEQYF. The CDR3 DNA reads TGTGCCAGCAGCTTGGCCGGGACTAGGGTCCACGAGCAGTACTTC.

This chain links TRBV7-5 with TRBJ2-3. TRBV7-5 corresponds to a pseudogene. The CDR3 totals 16 residues. This CDR3 is CARSLALSVSTDTQYF. CDR3 bases: TGTGCCAGAAGCTTAGCGCTGTCTGTCAGCACAGATACGCAGTATTTT.

The chain employs TRBV16 and TRBJ1-6, with 8 positions matching TRBD1. V shed 5 bases and J 7 bases; nucleotides not matched to a gene: 4. The CDR3 covers 14 residues. CDR1 is KGHSY and CDR2 is FQNENV in the germline V gene. Here the CDR3 DNA reads TGTGCCAGCAGCACGACAGGGGTCAATTCACCCCTCCACTTT. Its translation is CASSTTGVNSPLHF.

This clone was recorded once. The rearrangement links TRBV15 to TRBJ1-2, with D perhaps TRBD1 (5 bases). The V gene's germline CDR1 is LNHNV and CDR2 YYDKDF (reference sequence). The CDR3 is 18 amino acids. The V end lost 0 bases, the J end lost 6 bases, and 23 bases lay between the germline ends. The CDR3 is CATSRDLPGTGRRHGYTF. The CDR3 DNA is TGTGCCACCAGCAGAGATCTCCCCGGGACGGGGAGGAGGCATGGCTACACCTTC.

The gene calls are TRBV28 and TRBJ2-7; TRBD1 aligns across 9 bases. V shed 5 bases and J 2 bases; nucleotides not matched to a gene: 4. The length of the CDR3 is 14 residues. Germline values: CDR1 MDHEN, CDR2 SYDVKM. Written as DNA, the CDR3 is TGTGCCAGCAGTGGAGGACAGGGGACCTACGAGCAGTACTTC. This translates into CASSGGQGTYEQYF.

This chain uses TRBV7-6 with TRBJ2-1; D tentatively reads TRBD1 or TRBD2 (5 bases each). CDR1 and CDR2 from the germline V gene are SGHVS and FNYEAQ. The length of the CDR3 is 16 residues. Deletions cut 2 bases from V and 0 bases from J, with 11 bases between. CDR3 sequence: CASSLLGVDSYNEQFF. The CDR3 bases are TGTGCCAGCAGCTTATTGGGGGTGGACTCCTACAATGAGCAGTTCTTC.